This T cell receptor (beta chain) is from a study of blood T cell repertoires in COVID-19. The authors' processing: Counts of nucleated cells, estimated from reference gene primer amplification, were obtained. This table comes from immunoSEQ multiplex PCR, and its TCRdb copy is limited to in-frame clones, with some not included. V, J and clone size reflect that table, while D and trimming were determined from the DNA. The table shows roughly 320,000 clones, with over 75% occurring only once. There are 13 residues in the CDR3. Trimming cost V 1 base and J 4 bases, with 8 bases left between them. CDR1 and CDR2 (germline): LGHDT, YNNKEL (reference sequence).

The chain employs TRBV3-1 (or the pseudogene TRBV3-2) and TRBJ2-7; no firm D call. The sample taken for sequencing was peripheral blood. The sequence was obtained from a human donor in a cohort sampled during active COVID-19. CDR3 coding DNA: TGTGCCAGCAGCCAAGGACCCAGGTACGAGCAGTACTTC. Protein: CASSQGPRYEQYF.